This T cell receptor beta chain appears in the sequencing data of a study of cytomegalovirus exposure and HLA in healthy donors. Whole-study results and caveats: Rare TCR sequences predominated, though certain public TCRs were found in many donors. High specificity and sensitivity for cytomegalovirus status were reported for the classifier. A later analysis linked a missense DCLRE1C variant to TCR beta V- and J-gene trimming.

With regard to this clone: Its antigen is not known.

The CDR3 totals 14 residues. V lost 3 bases and J lost 13, with 18 bases in between. Germline V CDR1 and CDR2: ENHRY, SYGVKD. Primers: 60 Vbeta forward and 13 Jbeta reverse. Method: immunoSEQ multiplex PCR; TCRdb's copy keeps in-frame clones and lacks some. Among over 250,000 clones listed, under 80% were seen once. The clonotype was recovered from a female donor in good health and CMV-seronegative. The genes are TRBV10-3 and TRBJ2-2; maybe TRBD1 (5 bases). Sequencing was done on a sample of PBMCs. CDR3 in DNA: TGTGCCATCAGTGAAGCTGGGGCCCGTAATCGGCTGTTTTTT. Residues: CAISEAGARNRLFF.